This T cell receptor beta chain was recorded in a study of siplizumab effects on memory and regulatory T cells. The CDR3 spans 14 residues. V lost 6 bases and J lost 4; bases outside the gene matches: 8. CDR1 MGHRA and CDR2 YSYEKL come from the germline V gene. Produced via immunoSEQ multiplex PCR; TCRdb's table is partial and in-frame only. Among 100,000 or so clones, around 93% were seen once, and the ten largest hold around 0.15%. Sequencing was performed on non-Treg CD4+ T cells sorted from blood. The receptor's source is a human donor in good health. The chain employs TRBV4-1 and TRBJ1-2, with 7 positions matching TRBD1. The DNA for the CDR3 is TGCGCCAGCAGTCAGACCAGGGGGTTCTATGGCTACACCTTC. Protein product: CASSQTRGFYGYTF.